The sequence of this T cell receptor (beta chain) was determined in a study of CD8+CD57+ T cells in acquired aplastic anemia. Overall study: Mean DNA quantity obtained from sorted CD4+ and CD8+ cells was about 3.2 ug. Study observations and caveats: Fewer than 35 sequences, all CD8+ CDR3, were shared between patients and controls. The CD8+ Simpson's diversity of patients and controls was not significantly different.

To note about this clonotype: The antigen remains unidentified.

Individuals selected for sequencing had exhibited CD8+CD57+ cell expansion on flow cytometry. All participating patients were living with severe acquired aplastic anemia. For CDR3 and TCR beta VDJ profiling, genomic DNA was the template used. TCRdb reanalysed the reads using MiXCR and keeps one entry per CDR3 protein. Counted here are approximately 59,000 distinct CDR3 sequences, around 57% occurring once; the ten biggest clones make up 15% to 20%. The sequenced sample consisted of sorted CD4+, CD8+, or CD8+CD57+ T cells (not recorded which) from PBMCs. The TCR originated in a human donor with aplastic anemia.

The CDR3 sequence is CASGWTSGGEQFF. CDR3 coding DNA: TGTGCCAGCGGATGGACTAGCGGGGGTGAGCAGTTCTTC. V gene TRBV2 combines with J gene TRBJ2-1, with 13 nucleotides matching TRBD2. V lost 8 bases, J lost 9 bases, and 4 bases stayed unmatched. The length of the CDR3 is 13 residues. Germline loops: CDR1 SNHLY, CDR2 FYNNEI.